The next 16 T cell receptor beta chains were all read from a single sample in a study of cytomegalovirus exposure and HLA in healthy donors. Primers for the PCR totalled 60 Vbeta and 13 Jbeta. TCRdb's copy holds only in-frame clones and misses some; the assay was immunoSEQ multiplex PCR. Of under 200,000 clones in the sample, roughly 80% were seen once. Material for sequencing was PBMCs. The receptors come from a woman aged 18-29 years in good health and CMV-seronegative.

This chain links TRBV5-8 with TRBJ2-7; TRBD1 matches at 8 bases. CDR1 is SGHTS, CDR2 YDEGEE, per germline. The CDR3 is made up of 15 amino acids. V lost 3 bases and J lost 1; bases outside the gene matches: 6. The CDR3 reads CASSSPGQVSYEQYF. The CDR3 nucleotides are TGTGCCAGCAGCTCGCCGGGACAGGTTTCCTACGAGCAGTACTTC.

V and J are TRBV30 and TRBJ2-1, with D possibly matching TRBD2 (5 bases). The CDR3 extends over 14 amino acids. V gave up 4 bases and J gave up 2 bases, with 12 bases separating them. CDR1 GTSNPN and CDR2 SVGIG come from the germline V gene (reference sequence). The CDR3 loop reads CAWKGRAPYNEQFF. CDR3 DNA: TGTGCCTGGAAAGGGCGGGCCCCCTACAATGAGCAGTTCTTC. The full variable domain, completed using reference TRBV30 and TRBJ2-1, is SQTIHQWPATLVQPVGSPLSLECTVEGTSNPNLYWYRQAAGRGLQLLFYSVGIGQISSEVPQNLSASRPQDRQFILSSKKLLLSDSGFYLCAWKGRAPYNEQFFGPGTRLTVL.

This clone was seen just once. The rearrangement uses TRBV10-3 and TRBJ1-2, with a tentative D call TRBD1 (5 bases). Germline CDR1 and CDR2: ENHRY and SYGVKD. The CDR3 loop spans 15 amino acids. V gave up 2 bases and J gave up 3 bases, with 13 bases separating them. The CDR3 DNA reads TGTGCCATCAGTGAGGGCAGGGAAGTTGACTATGGCTACACCTTC. Protein: CAISEGREVDYGYTF.

The chain couples TRBV5-8 to TRBJ2-2, with 13 bases matching TRBD2. The CDR3 runs to 18 residues. The germline gives CDR1 SGHTS, CDR2 YDEGEE. V lost 4 bases to trimming and J lost 7 bases; unmatched junction nucleotides: 13. CDR3 sequence reads: CASSAVLGLAGALGELFF. CDR3 DNA: TGTGCCAGCAGCGCGGTTCTCGGACTAGCGGGAGCCCTCGGGGAGCTGTTTTTT.

This clone was counted once. The chain joins TRBV7-6 to TRBJ1-1, with D perhaps matching TRBD1 (6 bases). The germline V and J ends were trimmed by 4 bases and 1 base, with 31 bases remaining between them. The germline gives CDR1 SGHVS, CDR2 FNYEAQ. The CDR3 is 21 residues long. The CDR3 loop reads CASSSRTLGVGQLNPNTEAFF. The CDR3 nucleotides read TGTGCCAGCAGCTCCCGGACCCTTGGGGTGGGACAATTAAACCCGAACACTGAAGCTTTCTTT.

The sample holds one count of this clone. This rearrangement joins TRBV7-8 to TRBJ1-4; D is unresolved. Trimming took off 5 bases at V and 6 bases at J, with 10 bases between the two ends. Germline V gene sequence: CDR1 SGHVS, CDR2 FQNEAQ. This CDR3 comprises 13 residues. The DNA for the CDR3 is TGTGCCAGCAGCCCAACCGAGTATGAAAAACTGTTTTTT. Translating gives CASSPTEYEKLFF. The whole variable domain, filled in from reference TRBV7-8 and TRBJ1-4, reads GAGVSQSPRYKVAKRGQDVALRCDPISGHVSLFWYQQALGQGPEFLTYFQNEAQLDKSGLPSDRFFAERPEGSVSTLKIQRTQQEDSAVYLCASSPTEYEKLFFGSGTQLSVL.

The chain recombines TRBV4-1 with TRBJ1-2, with 10 positions matching TRBD1. Per germline, CDR1 MGHRA and CDR2 YSYEKL. The length of the CDR3 is 17 residues. With 4 bases clipped from V and 8 bases from J, the junction kept 16 bases outside the gene matches. CDR3: CASSRPGGTGDSGGYTF. CDR3 nucleotides: TGCGCCAGCAGCCGGCCTGGAGGGACAGGGGACTCGGGCGGCTACACCTTC.

This chain joins TRBV19 and TRBJ2-1; D unresolved. V gave up 5 bases and J gave up 9 bases, with 8 bases separating them. This CDR3 spans 11 amino acids. Germline values: CDR1 LNHDA, CDR2 SQIVND (reference sequence). The CDR3 DNA sequence: TGTGCCAGTAGTTTTCAGTGTGAGCAGTTCTTC. This encodes CASSFQCEQFF.

This clone was found once. V usage is TRBV6-5 and J usage is TRBJ2-7; 8 nucleotides agree with TRBD1. The CDR3 is 12 residues long. Trimming removed 6 bases from V and 5 bases from J; junction bases left unmatched: 3. Germline lookup yields CDR1 MNHEY and CDR2 SVGAGI. The CDR3 region is CASSTTGDEQYF. CDR3 nucleotide sequence: TGTGCCAGCAGCACGACAGGGGACGAGCAGTACTTC.

The genes are TRBV28 and TRBJ2-7; 7 bases are shared with TRBD1. This CDR3 region has 16 residues. V dropped 4 bases and J dropped 4; count of bases not matched to a gene: 13. Germline CDR1 and CDR2: MDHEN and SYDVKM. In DNA form, the CDR3 reads TGTGCCAGCAGTTCTTACACAGGGGTCGGAATTTACGAGCAGTACTTC. Encoded protein: CASSSYTGVGIYEQYF.

This chain links TRBV19 with TRBJ1-2; D is unclear. With 1 base removed from V and 6 bases from J, the gap between germline ends came to 15 bases. Germline loops: CDR1 LNHDA, CDR2 SQIVND (reference sequence). The CDR3 has 15 residues. The CDR3: CASSIALGHPDGYTF. The CDR3 DNA is TGTGCCAGTAGTATAGCCCTAGGCCACCCGGATGGCTACACCTTC. Full variable domain (missing parts from reference TRBV19 and TRBJ1-2): DGGITQSPKYLFRKEGQNVTLSCEQNLNHDAMYWYRQDPGQGLRLIYYSQIVNDFQKGDIAEGYSVSREKKESFPLTVTSAQKNPTAFYLCASSIALGHPDGYTFGSGTRLTVV.

The chain carries TRBV19 and TRBJ1-1, with 10 bases identical to TRBD1. The CDR3 sequence is 13 residues long. The J segment lost 2 bases and the V segment lost 8 bases, leaving 2 bases of the junction unmatched. Per the germline V gene, CDR1 is LNHDA and CDR2 is SQIVND (reference sequence). The CDR3 reads CASGTGDNTEAFF. CDR3 DNA sequence: TGTGCCAGTGGGACAGGGGATAACACTGAAGCTTTCTTT.

This clone showed up just a few times. The V and J genes are TRBV19 and TRBJ2-2; TRBD1 aligns across 10 bases. This CDR3 has 17 residues. V shed 1 base and J 6 bases; nucleotides not matched to a gene: 8. CDR1 LNHDA and CDR2 SQIVND come from the germline V gene (reference sequence). CDR3 protein: CASSIGQGARRAGELFF. CDR3 nucleotides: TGTGCCAGTAGTATAGGACAGGGGGCGCGGAGGGCCGGGGAGCTGTTTTTT.

On this clone: Germline and junction disagree at one end, which may indicate a read error. CDR3 nucleotide sequence: TGTGCCAGCAGCGCCGCCCCGGGGATATCCGGGACTAGCGGGAGAGCCCAATCCTTC. Its translation is CASSAAPGISGTSGRAQSF. The chain couples TRBV7-9 to TRBJ2-7; TRBD2 agrees at 14 bases. CDR1 is SEHNR and CDR2 is FQNEAQ in the germline V gene (reference sequence). This CDR3 spans 19 amino acids.

The J gene is TRBJ2-7, the V gene TRBV2, with 12 bases fitting TRBD2. This CDR3 region has 15 residues. The trim removed 5 bases at V and 2 bases at J, leaving 4 bases unmatched. CDR1 and CDR2 (germline): SNHLY, FYNNEI. The CDR3 DNA follows: TGTGCCAGCAGTTGGACTAGCGGGAACGCCTACGAGCAGTACTTC. This translates into CASSWTSGNAYEQYF.

This clone was counted only a few times. V gene TRBV4-1 combines with J gene TRBJ2-5; TRBD2 matches 8 bases. Germline CDR1 MGHRA, CDR2 YSYEKL. V was pared by 0 bases and J by 7 bases, with 7 bases of the junction left unmatched. The CDR3 sequence is 15 residues long. The CDR3 DNA reads TGCGCCAGCAGCCAAGATTGGAGCGGGGGAGGGACCCAGTACTTC. Protein sequence: CASSQDWSGGGTQYF.